This T cell receptor beta chain was retrieved from a study of regulatory T cells in long-lasting Graves disease. Study-level information: The antithyroid drugs taken by newly diagnosed Graves' patients had been used for under 3 months. The study, taken as a whole, reports: Under persistent disease, TRBV28, TRBJ1-2 and TRBJ2-5 were used preferentially.

V was shortened by 8 bases and J by 0 bases, with 10 bases between the two germline ends. The CDR3 runs 13 residues. Time point indicated: newly diagnosed GD, antithyroid drugs for less than 3 months. From PBMCs, RNA was extracted and then used to make the TCR library. CDR3-region Arm-PCR and iRepertoire HTBI primers produced the TCR beta libraries. Using its own MiXCR run on the multiplex PCR reads, TCRdb lists one record per CDR3 protein. This table has about 530,000 distinct CDR3 sequences, 15% to 20% appearing once. There are many counts of this clonotype. What it binds is not known. The data also belong to a second study, concerning T cells in Graves' hyperthyroidism and ophthalmopathy. That report notes: The TCR CDR3 was amplified in a first-round RT-PCR using the HTBI primer set. Blood also carried most thyroid clonotypes expanded above 0.001.

The sequencing used peripheral blood mononuclear cells (PBMCs), collected at new diagnosis, from a patient treated with antithyroid drugs. The origin of this receptor is a woman aged 40 to 65 with Graves disease. The genes are TRBV12-3 or TRBV12-4 and TRBJ1-2; perhaps TRBD1 as D (5 bases). CDR3 amino acids: CASAPGSNYGYTF. DNA of the CDR3: TGTGCCAGCGCCCCAGGGTCTAACTATGGCTACACCTTC.